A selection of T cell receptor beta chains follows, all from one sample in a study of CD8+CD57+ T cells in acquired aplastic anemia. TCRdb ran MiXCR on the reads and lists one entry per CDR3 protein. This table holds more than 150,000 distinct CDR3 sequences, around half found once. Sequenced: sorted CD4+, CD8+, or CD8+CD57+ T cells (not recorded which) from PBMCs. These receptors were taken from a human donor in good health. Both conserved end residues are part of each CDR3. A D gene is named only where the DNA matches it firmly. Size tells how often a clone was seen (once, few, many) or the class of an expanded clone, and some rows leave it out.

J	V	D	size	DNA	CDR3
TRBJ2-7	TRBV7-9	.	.	TGTGCCAGCAGCTTAGTCGACTACGAGCAGTACTTC	CASSLVDYEQYF
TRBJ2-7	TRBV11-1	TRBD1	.	TGTGCCAGCAGCTTATCGGACAGGGGCCAGGCCTACGAACAGTACTTC	CASSLSDRGQAYEQYF
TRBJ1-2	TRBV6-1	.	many	TGTGCCAGCAGTGAGCCTGACAGCTATGGCTACACCTTC	CASSEPDSYGYTF
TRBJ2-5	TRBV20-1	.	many	TGTGGGGGCTGGGGGGGCGCGAAGACCCAGTACTTC	CGGWGGAKTQYF
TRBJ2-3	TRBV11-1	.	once	TGTGCCAGCGGAAATGTCTTGGGTCTCCGCACAGATACGCAGTATTTT	CASGNVLGLRTDTQYF
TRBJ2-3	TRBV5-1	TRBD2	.	TGCGCCAGCAGCTTGGCCTGGGGACTAGCGGGATTGCTGAGCACAGATACGCAGTATTTT	CASSLAWGLAGLLSTDTQYF
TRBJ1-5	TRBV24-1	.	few	TGTGCGACGCAGGGCCATAGCAATCAGCCCCAGCATTTT	CATQGHSNQPQHF
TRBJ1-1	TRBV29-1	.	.	TGCAGCGTTGAATACACTGAAGCTTTCTTT	CSVEYTEAFF
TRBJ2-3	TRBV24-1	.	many	TGTGCCACCAGTGATTCGGTTGGGGGAGCACACACAGATACGCAGTATTTT	CATSDSVGGAHTDTQYF
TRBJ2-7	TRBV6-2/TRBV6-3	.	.	TGTGCCAGCAGTTATAGTCAGGGCGGCGAGCAGTACTTC	CASSYSQGGEQYF
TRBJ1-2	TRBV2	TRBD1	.	TGTGCCAGCAGAGGACAGGCGGCTGGCTACACCTTC	CASRGQAAGYTF
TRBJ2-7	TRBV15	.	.	TGTGCCACCAGCACTAGGACTACAGGGTCCGAGCAGTACTTC	CATSTRTTGSEQYF
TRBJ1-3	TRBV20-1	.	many	TGCAGTGCTAGAGAGAGCGGGGACCGCAACACCATATATTTT	CSARESGDRNTIYF
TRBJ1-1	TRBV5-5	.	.	TGTGCCAGCAGCCCAGGAGTGGGACCGAGCACTGAAGCTTTCTTT	CASSPGVGPSTEAFF
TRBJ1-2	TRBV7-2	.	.	TGTGCCAGCAGCTTCCAGCCAGAAGGTAGCTATGGCTACACCTTC	CASSFQPEGSYGYTF
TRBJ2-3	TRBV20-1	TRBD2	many	TGCAGTGCGGAACTAGCGGGAGGCTTTAGAACGCAGTATTTT	CSAELAGGFRTQYF
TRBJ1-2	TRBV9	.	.	TGTGCCAGCAGCGGAGGGGATGAGTATGGCTACACCTTC	CASSGGDEYGYTF